Sequencing of this T cell receptor (beta chain) was carried out in a study of blood T cell repertoires in COVID-19. Study-level background: Acute and convalescent COVID-19 samples came from the United States, Italy and Spain. The cDNA or gDNA used as material had been derived from T cells, B-cell-depleted T cells, or PBMCs.

Authors' data handling: Amplifying reference gene primers gave estimates of nucleated cell counts. This table comes from immunoSEQ multiplex PCR, and its TCRdb copy is limited to in-frame clones, with some not included. That table is the source of V, J and clone size, and D and trimming were worked out from the DNA. The table has about 55,000 clones, about 82% seen once. The sequencing input was peripheral blood. The receptor's source is a woman aged 80 or over with acute or convalescent COVID-19.

Here the CDR3 reads CATSDPVAGEMGETQYF. CDR3 nucleotides: TGTGCCACCAGTGACCCCGTAGCGGGGGAAATGGGAGAGACCCAGTACTTC. The chain uses TRBV24-1 and TRBJ2-5; 9 positions agree with TRBD2. The CDR3 is 17 amino acids. The germline V gene encodes CDR1 KGHDR and CDR2 SFDVKD. Trimming removed 4 bases from V and 4 bases from J; junction bases left unmatched: 12.